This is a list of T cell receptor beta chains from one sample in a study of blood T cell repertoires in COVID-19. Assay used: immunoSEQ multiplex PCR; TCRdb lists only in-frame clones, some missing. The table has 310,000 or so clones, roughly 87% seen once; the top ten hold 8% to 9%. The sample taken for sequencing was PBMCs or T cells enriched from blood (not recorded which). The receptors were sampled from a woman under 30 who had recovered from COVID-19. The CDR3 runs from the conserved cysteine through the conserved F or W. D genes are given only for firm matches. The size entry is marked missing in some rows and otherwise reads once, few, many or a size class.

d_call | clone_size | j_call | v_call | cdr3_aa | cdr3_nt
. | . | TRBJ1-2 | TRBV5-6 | CASFTRRTNYGYTF | TGTGCCAGCTTTACCCGCAGGACTAACTATGGCTACACCTTC
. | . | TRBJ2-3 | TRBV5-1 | CASSINRGGTDTQYF | TGCGCCAGCAGCATTAATCGCGGAGGCACAGATACGCAGTATTTT
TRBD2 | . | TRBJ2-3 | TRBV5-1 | CASKPSGERDTQYF | TGCGCCAGCAAACCTAGCGGGGAGAGAGATACGCAGTATTTT
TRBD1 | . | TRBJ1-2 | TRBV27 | CASRGTRTGGVQNYGYTF | TGTGCCAGCAGGGGGACAAGGACAGGGGGCGTCCAGAACTATGGCTACACCTTC
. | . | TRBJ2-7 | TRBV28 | CASSATGTPAYEQYF | TGTGCCAGCAGCGCCACCGGGACACCAGCCTACGAGCAGTACTTC
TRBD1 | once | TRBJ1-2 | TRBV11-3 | CASSSSGGSGYTF | TGTGCCAGCAGCTCATCAGGGGGTTCTGGCTACACCTTC
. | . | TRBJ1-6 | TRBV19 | CASSAQGPISPLHF | TGTGCCAGTAGTGCCCAGGGTCCTATTTCACCCCTCCACTTT
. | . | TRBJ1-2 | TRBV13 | CASSLGQLLGYTF | TGTGCCAGCAGCTTAGGACAGCTGCTCGGCTACACCTTC
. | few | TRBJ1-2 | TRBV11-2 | CASSLPRAGALAPNYGYTF | TGTGCCAGCAGCTTACCGCGAGCGGGGGCTTTGGCCCCTAACTATGGCTACACCTTC
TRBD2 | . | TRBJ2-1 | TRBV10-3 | CAISKVGTSGGNEQFF | TGTGCCATCAGCAAAGTAGGGACTAGCGGGGGGAATGAGCAGTTCTTC
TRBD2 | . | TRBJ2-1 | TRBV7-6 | CVTLWGPVAGGSSYNEQFF | TGTGTCACTCTTTGGGGGCCTGTAGCGGGAGGCAGCTCCTACAATGAGCAGTTCTTC
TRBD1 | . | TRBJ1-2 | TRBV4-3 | CASSHTRRDRPYGYTF | TGCGCCAGCAGCCACACACGCCGGGACAGGCCCTATGGCTACACCTTC
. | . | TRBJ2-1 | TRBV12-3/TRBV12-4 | CASSFWEEQFF | TGTGCCAGCAGTTTTTGGGAGGAGCAGTTCTTC
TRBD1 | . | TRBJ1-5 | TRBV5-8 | CASSRDRGANQPQHF | TGTGCCAGCAGTAGGGACAGGGGGGCCAATCAGCCCCAGCATTTT
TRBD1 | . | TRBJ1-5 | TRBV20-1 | CSASRQGASGNQPQHF | TGCAGTGCTAGTAGACAGGGGGCATCTGGCAATCAGCCCCAGCATTTT
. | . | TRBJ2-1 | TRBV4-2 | CASSQTRGYEQFF | TGTGCCAGCAGCCAAACCAGGGGCTATGAGCAGTTCTTC
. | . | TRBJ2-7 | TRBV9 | CASSPETAPYEQYF | TGTGCCAGCAGCCCGGAGACAGCCCCCTACGAGCAGTACTTC
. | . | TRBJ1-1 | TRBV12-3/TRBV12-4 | CASSFAGHTEAFF | TGTGCCAGCAGTTTTGCAGGGCACACTGAAGCTTTCTTT